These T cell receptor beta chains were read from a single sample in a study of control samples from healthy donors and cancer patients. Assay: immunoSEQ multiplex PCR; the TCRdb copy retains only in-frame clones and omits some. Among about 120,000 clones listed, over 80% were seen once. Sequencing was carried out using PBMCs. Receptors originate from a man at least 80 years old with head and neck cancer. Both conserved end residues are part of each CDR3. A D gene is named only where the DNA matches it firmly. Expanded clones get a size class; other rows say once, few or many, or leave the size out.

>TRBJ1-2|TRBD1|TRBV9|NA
TGTGCCAGCACCGCATTCGGGGACAGCCGCTATGGCTACACCTTC
CASTAFGDSRYGYTF
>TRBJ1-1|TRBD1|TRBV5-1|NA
TGCGCCAGCAGCACCGGGACAGGCACTAGAGCTTTCTTT
CASSTGTGTRAFF
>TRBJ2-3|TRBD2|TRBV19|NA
TGTGCCAGTAGTCGTAGCGCGCGGGGGACAGATACGCAGTATTTT
CASSRSARGTDTQYF
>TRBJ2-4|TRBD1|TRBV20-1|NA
TGCAGTGCTAGTAGGGGTGACAGGGTTGGAAACATTCAGTACTTC
CSASRGDRVGNIQYF
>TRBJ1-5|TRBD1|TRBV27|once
TGTGCCAGCAGCAACAGGGGGCTTCAGCCCCAGCATTTT
CASSNRGLQPQHF
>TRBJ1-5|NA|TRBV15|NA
TGTGCCACCAGCAGAGATGGTGGGGCTAGCAATCAGCCCCAGCATTTT
CATSRDGGASNQPQHF
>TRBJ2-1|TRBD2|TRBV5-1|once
TGCGCCAGCAGCTTGGGGACTAGCTTGTACAATGAGCAGTTCTTC
CASSLGTSLYNEQFF
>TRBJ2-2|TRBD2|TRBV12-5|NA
TGTGCTAGTGGTTTGACTAGCGGGGTCACCGGGGAGCTGTTTTTT
CASGLTSGVTGELFF
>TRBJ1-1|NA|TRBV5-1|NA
TGCGCCAGCAGCTTGGGACAGATGGGTGAAGCTTTCTTT
CASSLGQMGEAFF
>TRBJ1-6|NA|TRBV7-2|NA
TGTGCCAGCAGCTTAGGCTACGTGGGTAATTCACCCCTCCACTTT
CASSLGYVGNSPLHF
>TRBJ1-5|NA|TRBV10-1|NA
TGCGCCAGCAGTGAAAGTATGCCCCAGCATTTT
CASSESMPQHF
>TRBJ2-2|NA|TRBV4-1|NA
TGCGCCAGCAGCCCGTCCAGGGTCCAGGTCGGGGAGCTGTTTTTT
CASSPSRVQVGELFF
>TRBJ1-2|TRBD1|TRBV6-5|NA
TGTGCCAGCAGCTACACTTACCGGGACAGGGGCTATGGCTACACCTTC
CASSYTYRDRGYGYTF
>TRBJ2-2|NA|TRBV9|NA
TGTGCCAGCAGCGTTGTGGGGCCCGGGGAGCTGTTTTTT
CASSVVGPGELFF
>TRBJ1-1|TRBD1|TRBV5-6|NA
TGTGCCGGATCGACAGGGGGCCACTGGAACACTGAAGCTTTCTTT
CAGSTGGHWNTEAFF
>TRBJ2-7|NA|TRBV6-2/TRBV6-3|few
TGTGCCAGCAGTTACCCTCCGGGGCACTACGAGCAGTACTTC
CASSYPPGHYEQYF
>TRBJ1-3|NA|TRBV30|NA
TGTGCCTGGACGCCCGGGACCCTTCTCGGAAACACCATATATTTT
CAWTPGTLLGNTIYF
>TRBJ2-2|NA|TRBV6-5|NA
TGTGCCAGCAGCCGGAGGAAATCGAACACCGGGGAGCTGTTTTTT
CASSRRKSNTGELFF
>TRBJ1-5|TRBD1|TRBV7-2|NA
TGTGCCAGCAGCTCTAGCCCTACCACAGGGGAACCCCAGCATTTT
CASSSSPTTGEPQHF
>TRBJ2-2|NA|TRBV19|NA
TGTGCCAGTAGAATTTCCAGGGGAACCGGGGAGCTGTTTTTT
CASRISRGTGELFF
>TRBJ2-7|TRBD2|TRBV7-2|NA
TGTGCCAGCAGCTTACGGACTAGCGCGCCCTACGAGCAGTACTTC
CASSLRTSAPYEQYF
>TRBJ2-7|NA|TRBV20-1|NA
TGCAGTGCTAGTCTGGGGCGGGGTTACGAGCAGTACTTC
CSASLGRGYEQYF
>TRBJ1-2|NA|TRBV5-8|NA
TGTGCCAGCAGCCCCCGTGGGGGTTTGGGCTACACCTTC
CASSPRGGLGYTF
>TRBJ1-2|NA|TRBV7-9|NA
TGTGCCACGCTCAGGGGCCGCCCAGTCGAAGCTAACTATGGCTACACCTTC
CATLRGRPVEANYGYTF
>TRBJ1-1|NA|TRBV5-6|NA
TGTGCCAGCAGCTTGATGGGAGGGTTTGAAGCTTTCTTT
CASSLMGGFEAFF
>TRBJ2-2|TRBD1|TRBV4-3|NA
TGCGCCAGCAGCCGGAACGGACAGGCGAACACCGGGGAGCTGTTTTTT
CASSRNGQANTGELFF
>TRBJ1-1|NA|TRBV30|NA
TGTGCCTGGAGCACGATGGCGGGAGCTGAAGCTTTCTTT
CAWSTMAGAEAFF
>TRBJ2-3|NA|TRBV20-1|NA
TGCAGTATAACTAGCACAGATACGCAGTATTTT
CSITSTDTQYF
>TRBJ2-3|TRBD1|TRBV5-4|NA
TGTGCCAGCAGCGAGGGACAGATCAGCACAGATACGCAGTATTTT
CASSEGQISTDTQYF
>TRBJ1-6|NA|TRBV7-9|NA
TGTGCCAGCAGCCCCCTCCCGCCAGGGTTTAATTCACCCCTCCACTTT
CASSPLPPGFNSPLHF
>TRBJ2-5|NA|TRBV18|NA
TGTGCCAGCTCTATAGCGGAAAAAGAGACCCAGTACTTC
CASSIAEKETQYF
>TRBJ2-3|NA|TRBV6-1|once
TGTGCCAGCAGTGAAGAGGCTGATACGCAGTATTTT
CASSEEADTQYF
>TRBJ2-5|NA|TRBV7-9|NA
TGTGCCAGCAGCTTTGTAGGGGGGTTGGAGACCCAGTACTTC
CASSFVGGLETQYF
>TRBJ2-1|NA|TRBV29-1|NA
TGCAGCTCCCACGGGACGGCAGACTCTGAGCAGTTCTTC
CSSHGTADSEQFF
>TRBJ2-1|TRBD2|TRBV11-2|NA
TGTGCCAGCAGCTTCAGGCTAGCGGAATATTACAATGAGCAGTTCTTC
CASSFRLAEYYNEQFF
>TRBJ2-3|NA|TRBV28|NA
TGTGCCAGCAGCCTTGGGGGAGATACGCAGTATTTT
CASSLGGDTQYF
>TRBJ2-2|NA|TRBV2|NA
TGTGCCAGCAGTGGGGACACCGGGGAGCTGTTTTTT
CASSGDTGELFF
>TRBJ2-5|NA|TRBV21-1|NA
TGTGCCAGCAGCAAATCATTGGACAGGGGAGGGCAGACCCAGTACTTC
CASSKSLDRGGQTQYF
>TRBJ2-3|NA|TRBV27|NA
TGTGCCAGCCGACGCACGGGCGCAGATACGCAGTATTTT
CASRRTGADTQYF
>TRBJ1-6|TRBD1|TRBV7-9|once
TGTGCCAGCAGCCCACTCGGACAGGGCGGTTCACCCCTCCACTTT
CASSPLGQGGSPLHF
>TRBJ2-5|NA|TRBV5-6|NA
TGTGCCAGCAGCTTGGTACGGAGTGAGGGGGGAGAGACCCAGTACTTC
CASSLVRSEGGETQYF
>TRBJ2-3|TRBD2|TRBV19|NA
TGTGCCAGTAGTTCGGGACTAGCGGGGGGGCTGGGCACAGATACGCAGTATTTT
CASSSGLAGGLGTDTQYF
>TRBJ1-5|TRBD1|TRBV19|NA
TGTGCCAGTAGCGACCGGGACAGTAATAATCAGCCCCAGCATTTT
CASSDRDSNNQPQHF
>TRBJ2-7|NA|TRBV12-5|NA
TGTGCTAGTGGTTTGGGACGGGGCTACGAGCAGTACTTC
CASGLGRGYEQYF
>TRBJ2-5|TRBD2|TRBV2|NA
TGTGCCAGCAAGGCTGGCGGGAGTGAGACCCAGTACTTC
CASKAGGSETQYF
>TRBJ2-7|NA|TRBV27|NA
TGTGCCAGCAGTCCCCTCGGGTTAACCTACGAGCAGTACTTC
CASSPLGLTYEQYF
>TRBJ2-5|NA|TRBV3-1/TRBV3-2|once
TGTGCCAGCAGCCAAGATCTGGAAGAGACCCAGTACTTC
CASSQDLEETQYF
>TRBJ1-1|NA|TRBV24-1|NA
TGTGCCACCGGAGCGCGGGGGTTTGTAAGCGAAGCTTTCTTT
CATGARGFVSEAFF
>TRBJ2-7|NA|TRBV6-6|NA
TGTGCCAGCAGGGGTGAGGGGGGGCCCGAGCAGTACTTC
CASRGEGGPEQYF